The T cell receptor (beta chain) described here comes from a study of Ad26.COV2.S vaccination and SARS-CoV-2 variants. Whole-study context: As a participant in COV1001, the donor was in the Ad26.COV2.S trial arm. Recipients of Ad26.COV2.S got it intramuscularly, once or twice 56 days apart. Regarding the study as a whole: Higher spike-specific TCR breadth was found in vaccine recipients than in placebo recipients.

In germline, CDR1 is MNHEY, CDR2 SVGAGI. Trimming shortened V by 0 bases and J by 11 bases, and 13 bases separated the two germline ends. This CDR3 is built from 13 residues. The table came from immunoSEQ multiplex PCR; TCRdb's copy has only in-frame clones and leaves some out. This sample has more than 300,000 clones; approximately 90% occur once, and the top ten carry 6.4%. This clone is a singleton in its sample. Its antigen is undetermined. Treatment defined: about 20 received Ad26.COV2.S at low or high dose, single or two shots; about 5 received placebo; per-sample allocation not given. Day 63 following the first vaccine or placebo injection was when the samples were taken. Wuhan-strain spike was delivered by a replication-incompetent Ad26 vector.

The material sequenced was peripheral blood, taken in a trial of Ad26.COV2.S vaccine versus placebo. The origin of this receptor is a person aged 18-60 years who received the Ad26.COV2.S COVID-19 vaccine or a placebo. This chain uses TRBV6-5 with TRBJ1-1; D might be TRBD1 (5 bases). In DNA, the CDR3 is TGTGCCAGCAGTTACTCGGGGGGAGGGATGGCTTTCTTT. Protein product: CASSYSGGGMAFF.